Presented here are 24 T cell receptor beta chains from one specimen sequenced in a study of Tregs in tolerant kidney transplant recipients. Only in-frame clones appear in the TCRdb table, and some are missing; sequencing was by immunoSEQ multiplex PCR. The sample yields about 110,000 clones, roughly 90% seen once. This specimen was CD4+ T cells from blood, taken before the transplant. The source of these receptors is a human donor who received a combined kidney and bone marrow transplant.

The chain uses TRBV28 and TRBJ1-4; 12 nucleotides match TRBD1. The CDR3 loop spans 18 amino acids. Looked up from germline, CDR1 is MDHEN and CDR2 is SYDVKM. The V segment lost 1 base and the J segment 3 bases; nucleotides outside the gene matches: 6. The CDR3 sequence is CASSLFGTGGASNEKLFF. The CDR3, as DNA: TGTGCCAGCAGTTTATTTGGGACAGGGGGCGCTTCTAATGAAAAACTGTTTTTT.

This chain connects TRBV15 to TRBJ2-2; TRBD1 is a possible D gene (6 bases). Germline V gene data show CDR1 as LNHNV and CDR2 as YYDKDF (reference sequence). The CDR3 is made up of 15 amino acids. Trimming pared 5 bases from V and 4 bases from J, leaving 14 bases between. The CDR3 is CATSRPGTPTGELFF. In DNA, the CDR3 is TGTGCCACCAGCCGACCGGGGACACCCACCGGGGAGCTGTTTTTT.

This clone was seen a single time. The rearrangement links TRBV28 to TRBJ2-3; 9 bases are shared with TRBD2. Per germline, CDR1 MDHEN and CDR2 SYDVKM. With 6 bases clipped from V and 0 bases from J, the junction kept 10 bases outside the gene matches. The CDR3 runs to 17 residues. The CDR3 DNA reads TGTGCCAGCAGCCCTCCTGGGACTAGCCCTAGCACAGATACGCAGTATTTT. Translation gives CASSPPGTSPSTDTQYF.

This sequence joins TRBV5-4 and TRBJ1-1; TRBD1 aligns across 8 bases. The CDR3 has 14 residues. Germline values: CDR1 SGHNT, CDR2 YYREEE (reference sequence). V was clipped by 4 bases and J by 5 bases; unmatched bases: 7. The DNA for the CDR3 is TGTGCCAGCAGCGTTGACAGGGGTAGGACTGAAGCTTTCTTT. This encodes CASSVDRGRTEAFF.

The rearrangement joins TRBV2 to TRBJ2-7; tentatively, D is TRBD2 (5 bases). Trimming cost V 3 bases and J 6 bases, with 21 bases left between them. In germline, CDR1 is SNHLY, CDR2 FYNNEI. The CDR3 covers 16 residues. CDR3 DNA: TGTGCCAGCAGTGAGAAGGGAGTTCGAACGGGTGGCGAGCAGTACTTC. Its protein product is CASSEKGVRTGGEQYF.

V and J are TRBV7-2 and TRBJ1-4; tentatively, D is TRBD1 (5 bases). This CDR3 has 15 residues. Trimming removed 7 bases at V and 5 bases at J, with 17 bases between. Germline CDR1 is SGHTA and CDR2 is FQGNSA. CDR3: CASTPGGTQNEKLFF. DNA of the CDR3: TGTGCCAGCACTCCGGGGGGGACTCAGAATGAAAAACTGTTTTTT.

The chain uses TRBV6-5 and TRBJ2-2; D is possibly TRBD2 (5 bases). Trimming pared 4 bases from V and 9 bases from J, leaving 9 bases between. Germline V gives CDR1 MNHEY, CDR2 SVGAGI. This CDR3 is built from 12 residues. CDR3 nucleotide sequence: TGTGCCAGCAGTTGGCGGGCCTGGGAGCTGTTTTTT. Protein product: CASSWRAWELFF.

The chain recombines TRBV5-1 with TRBJ2-3; a possible D gene is TRBD1 (6 bases). Trimming removed 6 bases at V and 4 bases at J, with 15 bases between. This CDR3 spans 14 amino acids. Germline V gives CDR1 SGHRS, CDR2 YFSETQ. CDR3 in DNA: TGCGCCAGCACCTTTGGGGGCGCGTCAGATACGCAGTATTTT. The encoded protein is CASTFGGASDTQYF.

This chain connects TRBV10-1 to TRBJ2-7; D is unclear. V was trimmed by 4 bases and J by 1 base, leaving 5 bases between them. CDR1 WNHNN and CDR2 SYGVQD come from the germline V gene (reference sequence). This CDR3 has 12 amino acids. This chain's CDR3 is CASSGHSYEQYF. The CDR3 region has the DNA TGCGCCAGCAGTGGGCATTCCTACGAGCAGTACTTC.

The gene calls are TRBV19 and TRBJ1-1; D gene unclear. From germline, CDR1 is LNHDA and CDR2 SQIVND (reference sequence). This CDR3 comprises 13 residues. V shed 8 bases and J shed 4 bases, with 14 bases lying between them. CDR3 protein: CASLTRVGTEAFF. The CDR3 bases are TGTGCCAGTTTGACCCGGGTGGGCACTGAAGCTTTCTTT.

This clone was found a few times. The chain is built from TRBV2 and TRBJ1-6, with 9 bases aligning to TRBD1. V lost 7 bases, J lost 7 bases, and 2 bases stayed unmatched. This CDR3 comprises 13 residues. Germline assignment: CDR1 SNHLY and CDR2 FYNNEI. The CDR3 is CASNGQGNSPLHF. CDR3 coding DNA: TGTGCCAGCAATGGACAGGGGAATTCACCCCTCCACTTT.

This rearrangement joins TRBV5-1 to TRBJ1-3, with 10 bases aligning to TRBD1. Per germline, CDR1 SGHRS and CDR2 YFSETQ. Trimming removed 4 bases from V and 1 base from J; junction bases left unmatched: 5. CDR3 length: 16 amino acids. CDR3 region: CASSNGQGVSGNTIYF. The CDR3 coding sequence is TGCGCCAGCAGCAACGGACAGGGGGTATCTGGAAACACCATATATTTT.

This chain uses TRBV7-2 with TRBJ2-5; TRBD2 aligns across 7 bases. The germline CDR1 and CDR2 sequences are SGHTA and FQGNSA. The ends lost 1 base at V and 1 base at J; junction bases unmatched: 3. CDR3 length: 15 amino acids. The CDR3 coding sequence is TGTGCCAGCAGCTTAGGTCTAGCGGTCCAAGAGACCCAGTACTTC. Residues: CASSLGLAVQETQYF.

V and J are TRBV7-6 and TRBJ2-5, with D unresolved. The ends were cut back, 6 bases at V and 2 bases at J, with 19 bases in the middle. This CDR3 has 16 amino acids. Germline values: CDR1 SGHVS, CDR2 FNYEAQ. The chain's CDR3 is CASSYPMPGLQETQYF. Here the CDR3 DNA reads TGTGCCAGCAGTTACCCCATGCCGGGTCTACAAGAGACCCAGTACTTC. Together with reference TRBV7-6 and TRBJ2-5, the CDR3 gives the full variable domain: GAGVSQSPRYKVTKRGQDVALRCDPISGHVSLYWYRQALGQGPEFLTYFNYEAQQDKSGLPNDRFSAERPEGSISTLTIQRTEQRDSAMYRCASSYPMPGLQETQYFGPGTRLLVL.

The rearrangement uses TRBV18 and TRBJ1-1; 9 bases are shared with TRBD1. V lost 4 bases, J lost 5 bases, and 5 bases stayed unmatched. The CDR3 runs 14 residues. CDR1 and CDR2 from the germline V gene are KGHSH and LQKENI. CDR3 nucleotides: TGTGCCAGCTCACGCCAACAGGGGGCGACTGAAGCTTTCTTT. Translation gives CASSRQQGATEAFF. Full variable domain (remainder filled in from reference TRBV18 and TRBJ1-1): NAGVMQNPRHLVRRRGQEARLRCSPMKGHSHVYWYRQLPEEGLKFMVYLQKENIIDESGMPKERFSAEFPKEGPSILRIQQVVRGDSAAYFCASSRQQGATEAFFGQGTRLTVV.

The chain has TRBV30 and TRBJ2-7, with unresolved D. Germline V gives CDR1 GTSNPN, CDR2 SVGIG (reference sequence). There are 16 residues in the CDR3. Deletions cut 5 bases from V and 0 bases from J, with 20 bases between. CDR3 in amino acids: CAWARFSYPISYEQYF. Here the CDR3 DNA reads TGTGCCTGGGCCCGGTTTTCCTATCCAATCTCCTACGAGCAGTACTTC.

The rearrangement links TRBV11-2 to TRBJ2-1, with 7 bases fitting TRBD2. Trimming took 5 bases from V and 1 from J; bases not matched to a gene: 2. Per the germline V gene, CDR1 is SGHAT and CDR2 is FQNNGV. The CDR3 extends over 14 amino acids. In DNA form, the CDR3 reads TGTGCCAGCAGCCGAGCGGGGTCCTACAATGAGCAGTTCTTC. Translation gives CASSRAGSYNEQFF.

CDR3 residues: CASSYLTGYEQYF. DNA for the CDR3: TGTGCCAGCAGTTACCTGACAGGATACGAGCAGTACTTC. The rearrangement uses TRBV6-6 and TRBJ2-7, with D tentatively TRBD1 (6 bases). The germline CDR1 and CDR2 sequences are MNHNY and SVGAGI (reference sequence). V dropped 2 bases and J dropped 4 bases, with 9 bases sitting between them. This CDR3 is built from 13 residues.

The genes are TRBV9 and TRBJ2-3; 8 bases line up with TRBD2. J was trimmed by 1 base and V by 1 base; bases with no gene match: 2. Germline CDR1 SGDLS, CDR2 YYNGEE. This CDR3 contains 15 residues. The CDR3 protein is CASSVLTSGTDTQYF. CDR3 in DNA: TGTGCCAGCAGCGTATTGACTAGCGGCACAGATACGCAGTATTTT. Complete variable domain (other parts from reference TRBV9 and TRBJ2-3): DSGVTQTPKHLITATGQRVTLRCSPRSGDLSVYWYQQSLDQGLQFLIQYYNGEERAKGNILERFSAQQFPDLHSELNLSSLELGDSALYFCASSVLTSGTDTQYFGPGTRLTVL.

This sequence joins TRBV5-4 and TRBJ1-2; weak D call: TRBD1 (5 bases). The V gene lost 0 bases and the J gene lost 5 bases, with 5 bases spanning the gap. The germline V gene has CDR1 SGHNT and CDR2 YYREEE (reference sequence). There are 12 residues in the CDR3. CDR3 in DNA: TGTGCCAGCAGCTTGGAGGGGTATGGCTACACCTTC. The encoded protein is CASSLEGYGYTF.

This chain connects TRBV6-5 to TRBJ2-7; D unclear. Germline-derived CDR1 and CDR2 are MNHEY and SVGAGI. The CDR3 spans 14 residues. V lost 2 bases, J lost 5 bases, and 13 bases lay in between. This CDR3 reads CASSYGGPGDEQYF. DNA of the CDR3: TGTGCCAGCAGTTACGGCGGCCCCGGAGACGAGCAGTACTTC.

J is TRBJ1-2 and V is TRBV6-1; possibly TRBD1 for D (6 bases). CDR1 MNHNS and CDR2 SASEGT come from the germline V gene. V was shortened by 8 bases and J by 2 bases, with 18 bases between the two germline ends. This CDR3 has 15 amino acids. The CDR3 DNA reads TGTGCCAGCGGAACCCCCGGGACACCGAACTATGGCTACACCTTC. Translated, it gives CASGTPGTPNYGYTF.

Concerning this clone itself: This may arise from a read error, as a much more abundant clone is one base away. The J gene is TRBJ1-2, the V gene TRBV6-5, with 8 nucleotides matching TRBD1. This CDR3 is built from 13 residues. Trimming took 4 bases from V and 5 from J; bases not matched to a gene: 3. The germline V gene has CDR1 MNHEY and CDR2 SVGAGI. CDR3: CASSSGGGYGYTF. CDR3 nucleotides: TGTGCCAGCAGTTCAGGGGGCGGGTATGGCTACACCTTC.

V gene TRBV6-5 combines with J gene TRBJ2-7, with D uncertain. Looked up from germline, CDR1 is MNHEY and CDR2 is SVGAGI. The CDR3 runs to 12 residues. Trimming took 6 bases from V and 2 from J, leaving 8 bases between them. This CDR3 is CASSPVPYEQYF. The CDR3, as DNA: TGTGCCAGCAGCCCCGTCCCCTACGAGCAGTACTTC.